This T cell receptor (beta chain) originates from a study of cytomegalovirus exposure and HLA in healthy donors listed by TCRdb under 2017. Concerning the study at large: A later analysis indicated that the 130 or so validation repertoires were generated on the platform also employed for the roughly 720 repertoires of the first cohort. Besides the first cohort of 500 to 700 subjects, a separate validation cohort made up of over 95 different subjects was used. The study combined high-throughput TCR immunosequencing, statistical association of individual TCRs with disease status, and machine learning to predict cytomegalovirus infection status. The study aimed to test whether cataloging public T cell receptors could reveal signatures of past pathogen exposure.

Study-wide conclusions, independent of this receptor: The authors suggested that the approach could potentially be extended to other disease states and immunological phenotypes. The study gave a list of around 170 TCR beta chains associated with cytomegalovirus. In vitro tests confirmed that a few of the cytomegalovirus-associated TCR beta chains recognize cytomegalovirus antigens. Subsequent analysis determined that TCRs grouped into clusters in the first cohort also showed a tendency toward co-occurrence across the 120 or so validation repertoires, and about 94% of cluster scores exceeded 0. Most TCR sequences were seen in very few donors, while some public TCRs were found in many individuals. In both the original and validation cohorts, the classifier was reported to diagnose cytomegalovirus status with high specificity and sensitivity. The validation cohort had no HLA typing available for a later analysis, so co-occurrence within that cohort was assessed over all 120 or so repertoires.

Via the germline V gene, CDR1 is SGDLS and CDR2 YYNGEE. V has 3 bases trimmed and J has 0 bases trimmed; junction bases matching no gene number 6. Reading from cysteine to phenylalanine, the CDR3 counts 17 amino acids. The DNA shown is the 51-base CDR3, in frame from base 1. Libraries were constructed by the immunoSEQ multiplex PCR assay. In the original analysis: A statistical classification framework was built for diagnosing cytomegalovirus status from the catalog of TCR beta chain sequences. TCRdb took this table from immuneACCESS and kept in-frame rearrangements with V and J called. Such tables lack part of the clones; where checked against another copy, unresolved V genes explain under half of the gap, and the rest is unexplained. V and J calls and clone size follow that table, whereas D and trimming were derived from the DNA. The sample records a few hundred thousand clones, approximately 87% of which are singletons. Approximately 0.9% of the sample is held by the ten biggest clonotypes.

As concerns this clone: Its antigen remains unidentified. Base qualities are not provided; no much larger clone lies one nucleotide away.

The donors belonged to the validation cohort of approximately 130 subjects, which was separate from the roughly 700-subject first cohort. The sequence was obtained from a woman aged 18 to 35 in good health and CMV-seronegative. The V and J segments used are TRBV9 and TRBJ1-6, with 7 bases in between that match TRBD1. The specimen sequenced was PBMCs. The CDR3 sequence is CASSASDRSSYNSPLHF. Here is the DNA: TGTGCCAGCAGCGCCTCGGACAGGAGCTCCTATAATTCACCCCTCCACTTT.